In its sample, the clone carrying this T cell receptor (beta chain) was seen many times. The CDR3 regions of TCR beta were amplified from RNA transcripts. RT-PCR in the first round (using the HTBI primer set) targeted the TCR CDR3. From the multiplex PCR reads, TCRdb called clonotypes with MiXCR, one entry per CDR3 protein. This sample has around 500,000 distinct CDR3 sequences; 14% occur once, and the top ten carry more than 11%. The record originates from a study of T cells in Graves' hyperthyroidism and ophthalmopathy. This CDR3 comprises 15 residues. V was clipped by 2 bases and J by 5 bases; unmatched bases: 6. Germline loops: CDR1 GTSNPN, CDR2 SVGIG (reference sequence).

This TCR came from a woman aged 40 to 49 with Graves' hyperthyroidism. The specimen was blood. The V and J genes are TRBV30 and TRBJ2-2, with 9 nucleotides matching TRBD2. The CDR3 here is CAWSLISGRTGELFF. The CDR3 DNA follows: TGTGCCTGGAGTCTGATTAGCGGGAGAACCGGGGAGCTGTTTTTT.